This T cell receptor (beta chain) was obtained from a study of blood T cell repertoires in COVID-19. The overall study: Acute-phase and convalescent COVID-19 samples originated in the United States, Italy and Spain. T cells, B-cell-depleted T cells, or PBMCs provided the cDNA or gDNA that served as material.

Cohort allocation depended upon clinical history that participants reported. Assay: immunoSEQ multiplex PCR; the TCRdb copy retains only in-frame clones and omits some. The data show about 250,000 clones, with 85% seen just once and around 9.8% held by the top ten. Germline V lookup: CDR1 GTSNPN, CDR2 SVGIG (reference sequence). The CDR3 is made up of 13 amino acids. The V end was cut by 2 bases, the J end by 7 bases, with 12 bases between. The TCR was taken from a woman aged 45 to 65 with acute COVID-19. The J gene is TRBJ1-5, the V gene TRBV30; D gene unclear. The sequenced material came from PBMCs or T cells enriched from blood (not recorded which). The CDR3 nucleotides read TGTGCCTGGAGTTCGGGGAATCAGCAGCCCCAGCATTTT. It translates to CAWSSGNQQPQHF.